This is a list of T cell receptor beta chains from one sample in a study of T cell responses to AZD1222 COVID-19 vaccine. The table came from immunoSEQ multiplex PCR; TCRdb's copy has only in-frame clones and leaves some out. The data hold 80,000 to 90,000 clones, with approximately 90% observed a single time. The starting material was peripheral blood, obtained on day 0 of MenACWY control vaccination. These receptors all come from an adult in good health. Each CDR3 is given with its conserved first and last residue. Each record gives: CDR3 DNA, CDR3 protein, J gene, clone size, D gene, V gene. The D gene is left open where the match is weak. Rows give clone size only sometimes, using once, few, many, or a class for an expanded clone.

CDR3nt: TGTGCCACCAGCGGTGGGGGTTCAAGCTACCTCGATGGCTACACCTTC; CDR3aa: CATSGGGSSYLDGYTF; j_gene: TRBJ1-2; abundance: NA; d_gene: NA; v_gene: TRBV7-2
CDR3nt: TGTGCCAGCAGGATGGTGGGGGAATTTGCGGACACTGAAGCTTTCTTT; CDR3aa: CASRMVGEFADTEAFF; j_gene: TRBJ1-1; abundance: NA; d_gene: NA; v_gene: TRBV27
CDR3nt: TGTGCCAGCAGTGAGATGACAGGGGGCCCCTACGAGCAGTACTTC; CDR3aa: CASSEMTGGPYEQYF; j_gene: TRBJ2-7; abundance: NA; d_gene: TRBD1; v_gene: TRBV2
CDR3nt: TGTGCCAGCAGCCACCCGTCAGGGGGCGGGAGCTATGGCTACACCTTC; CDR3aa: CASSHPSGGGSYGYTF; j_gene: TRBJ1-2; abundance: NA; d_gene: TRBD1; v_gene: TRBV4-2
CDR3nt: TGTGCCAGCTCACCACCGTCAGAAAGTACCGGGGAGCTGTTTTTT; CDR3aa: CASSPPSESTGELFF; j_gene: TRBJ2-2; abundance: NA; d_gene: NA; v_gene: TRBV18
CDR3nt: TGTGCCAGCCTTCTAGCGGGTGGGGGTACGCAGTATTTT; CDR3aa: CASLLAGGGTQYF; j_gene: TRBJ2-3; abundance: NA; d_gene: TRBD2; v_gene: TRBV27
CDR3nt: TGTGCCGGACAGACTAGCGGGTACCAAGAGACCCAGTACTTC; CDR3aa: CAGQTSGYQETQYF; j_gene: TRBJ2-5; abundance: once; d_gene: TRBD2; v_gene: TRBV28
CDR3nt: TGTGCCAGCTCACCACGCCAGGGGAACACTGAAGCTTTCTTT; CDR3aa: CASSPRQGNTEAFF; j_gene: TRBJ1-1; abundance: NA; d_gene: NA; v_gene: TRBV18
CDR3nt: TGCGCCAGCAGCTTGGCCGGAGGGTTGAACACTGAAGCTTTCTTT; CDR3aa: CASSLAGGLNTEAFF; j_gene: TRBJ1-1; abundance: NA; d_gene: NA; v_gene: TRBV5-1
CDR3nt: TGTGCCACCTGGTCGCGGGAGCTAGGGGAGACCCAGTACTTC; CDR3aa: CATWSRELGETQYF; j_gene: TRBJ2-5; abundance: few; d_gene: TRBD2; v_gene: TRBV27
CDR3nt: TGTGCCAGCAGTGAACTAGCGGGGGGCGGACAGTTCTTC; CDR3aa: CASSELAGGGQFF; j_gene: TRBJ2-1; abundance: NA; d_gene: TRBD2; v_gene: TRBV2
CDR3nt: TGTGCCAGCCCCGTTGGGCGTTGGCAGGGGGACCTAGGCCCTTATGGCTACACCTTC; CDR3aa: CASPVGRWQGDLGPYGYTF; j_gene: TRBJ1-2; abundance: NA; d_gene: NA; v_gene: TRBV21-1
CDR3nt: TGTGCCAGTAGTATGGACAGGGGGGTCACAGATACGCAGTATTTT; CDR3aa: CASSMDRGVTDTQYF; j_gene: TRBJ2-3; abundance: once; d_gene: TRBD1; v_gene: TRBV19
CDR3nt: TGTGCCACCAGCAGAGATCCGTTGGTCTACAATGAGCAGTTCTTC; CDR3aa: CATSRDPLVYNEQFF; j_gene: TRBJ2-1; abundance: NA; d_gene: NA; v_gene: TRBV15
CDR3nt: TGTGCCAGTACTCCAGGCTATCGCAATCAGCCCCAGCATTTT; CDR3aa: CASTPGYRNQPQHF; j_gene: TRBJ1-5; abundance: NA; d_gene: NA; v_gene: TRBV19
CDR3nt: TGTGCCAGCAGCGCCGGTCTAGCGGGGGCCGGGGAGCTGTTTTTT; CDR3aa: CASSAGLAGAGELFF; j_gene: TRBJ2-2; abundance: NA; d_gene: TRBD2; v_gene: TRBV9
CDR3nt: TGCGCCAGCAGCCCCAGGGACTATAATTCACCCCTCCACTTT; CDR3aa: CASSPRDYNSPLHF; j_gene: TRBJ1-6; abundance: NA; d_gene: NA; v_gene: TRBV5-1
CDR3nt: TGTGCCAGTAGGGGACAGGGCTTGGCTGGCTACACCTTC; CDR3aa: CASRGQGLAGYTF; j_gene: TRBJ1-2; abundance: NA; d_gene: TRBD1; v_gene: TRBV19
CDR3nt: TGTGCCAGCAGCCGGCGGGACAGGGAAAGGTTATCAGAGCAGTATTTT; CDR3aa: CASSRRDRERLSEQYF; j_gene: TRBJ2-3; abundance: NA; d_gene: NA; v_gene: TRBV21-1
CDR3nt: TGTGCCAGCAGTTTTGGGACAGGGGGCTACACGTATAATTCACCCCTCCACTTT; CDR3aa: CASSFGTGGYTYNSPLHF; j_gene: TRBJ1-6; abundance: NA; d_gene: TRBD1; v_gene: TRBV28
CDR3nt: TGTGCCAGCAGCTTGAACCAGGGGGCGATCTACGAGCAGTACTTC; CDR3aa: CASSLNQGAIYEQYF; j_gene: TRBJ2-7; abundance: NA; d_gene: TRBD1; v_gene: TRBV5-4
CDR3nt: TGTGCCAGCAAGCAGGGATTAACGAACACTGAAGCTTTCTTT; CDR3aa: CASKQGLTNTEAFF; j_gene: TRBJ1-1; abundance: once; d_gene: NA; v_gene: TRBV2
CDR3nt: TGTGCCAGCAGCCCGGGGGGGGCTTGGCCCCAGCATTTT; CDR3aa: CASSPGGAWPQHF; j_gene: TRBJ1-5; abundance: NA; d_gene: NA; v_gene: TRBV11-2
CDR3nt: TGTGCCAGCAGCCCGGGGAGGAGCTCCTACAATGAGCAGTTCTTC; CDR3aa: CASSPGRSSYNEQFF; j_gene: TRBJ2-1; abundance: NA; d_gene: NA; v_gene: TRBV7-2
CDR3nt: TGTGCCAGCAGCCGCGGCGGGACATTGGGGCGAGAGACCCAGTACTTC; CDR3aa: CASSRGGTLGRETQYF; j_gene: TRBJ2-5; abundance: once; d_gene: NA; v_gene: TRBV6-6
CDR3nt: TGTGCCAGTAGTGAAGGGTTTGGAGAGACCCAGTACTTC; CDR3aa: CASSEGFGETQYF; j_gene: TRBJ2-5; abundance: NA; d_gene: NA; v_gene: TRBV19
CDR3nt: TGTGCCAGCAGCCACAAAAACTCGCAGGGATGGGGTGAAGCTTTCTTT; CDR3aa: CASSHKNSQGWGEAFF; j_gene: TRBJ1-1; abundance: NA; d_gene: NA; v_gene: TRBV5-6
CDR3nt: TGTGCCAGCAGCCAAGAAGGGAACTATGGCTACACCTTC; CDR3aa: CASSQEGNYGYTF; j_gene: TRBJ1-2; abundance: NA; d_gene: NA; v_gene: TRBV4-2
CDR3nt: TGTGCCAGCAGCTGGACTAGCGGTTACAATGAGCAGTTCTTC; CDR3aa: CASSWTSGYNEQFF; j_gene: TRBJ2-1; abundance: NA; d_gene: TRBD2; v_gene: TRBV7-2
CDR3nt: TGTGCCAGCAGCCCAACATCATCAAGTGGCTATGGCTACACCTTC; CDR3aa: CASSPTSSSGYGYTF; j_gene: TRBJ1-2; abundance: NA; d_gene: NA; v_gene: TRBV16
CDR3nt: TGTGCCAGCAGCAATAGGGGGACAGGGGATAGGTTCACCTTC; CDR3aa: CASSNRGTGDRFTF; j_gene: TRBJ1-2; abundance: NA; d_gene: TRBD1; v_gene: TRBV28